This TCR beta chain was recovered during a study of metastatic and nonmetastatic thyroid tumors. Study results and limitations: Benign nodules were reported to have significantly lower TCR beta diversity than malignant thyroid tumors, in blood and tumor.

Original data processing: CDR3 was compared across clinicopathological groups, and the resulting differences were used to build a distant-metastasis classifier for papillary thyroid cancer. TCRdb reanalyzed the PCR reads via MiXCR. What appears here as the V and J calls and clone size reflects TCRdb's work, not the paper's. The sample includes roughly 20,000 clones, approximately 24% of them seen just once. All patients were untreated before thyroid surgery. Unmatched junction bases numbered 9, after V lost 0 bases and J lost 6 bases. Germline CDR1 is SNHLY and CDR2 is FYNNEI. CDR3 length: 16 amino acids. To note about this clone: What it binds is not known.

This chain links TRBV2 with TRBJ2-7; 9 bases match TRBD1. The sequenced material came from adjacent normal tissue. This receptor was identified in a female donor with papillary thyroid cancer or a benign thyroid nodule (not recorded which). Some clones in this sample may be carry-over from other donors' samples. CDR3 coding DNA: TGTGCCAGCAGTGAAGCGACCGGGACAGGGTTCTCCGAGCAGTACTTC. It yields the protein CASSEATGTGFSEQYF.